The rows below give T cell receptor beta chains drawn from one sample of a study of blood T cell repertoires in COVID-19. Libraries were prepared by immunoSEQ multiplex PCR; TCRdb keeps only in-frame clonotypes and omits some of them. The data show some 330,000 clones, with approximately 88% seen just once and about 5% held by the top ten. Sequenced: PBMCs or T cells enriched from blood (not recorded which). These receptors were taken from a young man who had recovered from COVID-19. The CDR3 runs from the conserved cysteine through the conserved F or W. Fields, in order: V gene, D gene, clone size, J gene, CDR3 protein. The D gene is left open where the match is weak. Size is omitted from some rows. Given values are once, few, many or a class for expanded clones.

v_gene: TRBV27
d_gene: NA
abundance: few
j_gene: TRBJ1-2
CDR3aa: CASSFVSTSNYGYTF

v_gene: TRBV28
d_gene: TRBD1
abundance: NA
j_gene: TRBJ1-3
CDR3aa: CASSPPPRGDTIYF

v_gene: TRBV30
d_gene: NA
abundance: NA
j_gene: TRBJ1-5
CDR3aa: CAWSVLGGNQPQHF

v_gene: TRBV6-5
d_gene: TRBD1
abundance: few
j_gene: TRBJ1-2
CDR3aa: CASGRTGLYGYTF

v_gene: TRBV7-2
d_gene: TRBD1
abundance: NA
j_gene: TRBJ1-4
CDR3aa: CASSPAGQGREKLFF

v_gene: TRBV7-3
d_gene: TRBD1
abundance: NA
j_gene: TRBJ2-1
CDR3aa: CASSLPTGKQFF

v_gene: TRBV4-1
d_gene: TRBD2
abundance: NA
j_gene: TRBJ2-1
CDR3aa: CASSQDWGGGAGEQFF

v_gene: TRBV11-3
d_gene: TRBD1
abundance: NA
j_gene: TRBJ2-7
CDR3aa: CASSVGTGGSYEQYF

v_gene: TRBV11-1
d_gene: NA
abundance: NA
j_gene: TRBJ1-1
CDR3aa: CASSWIGRDTEAFF

v_gene: TRBV2
d_gene: TRBD1
abundance: NA
j_gene: TRBJ2-7
CDR3aa: CASSAGGYEQYF

v_gene: TRBV6-1
d_gene: TRBD1
abundance: NA
j_gene: TRBJ1-3
CDR3aa: CASSERGRGNTIYF

v_gene: TRBV19
d_gene: TRBD1
abundance: NA
j_gene: TRBJ2-7
CDR3aa: CASSDRDRVYEQYF

v_gene: TRBV27
d_gene: TRBD1
abundance: NA
j_gene: TRBJ1-4
CDR3aa: CASKTRTGGWDEKLFF

v_gene: TRBV3-1/TRBV3-2
d_gene: TRBD2
abundance: NA
j_gene: TRBJ2-5
CDR3aa: CASSQGLAVETQYF

v_gene: TRBV12-3/TRBV12-4
d_gene: TRBD2
abundance: NA
j_gene: TRBJ2-6
CDR3aa: CASSPGLYPVLTF

v_gene: TRBV5-1
d_gene: TRBD2
abundance: NA
j_gene: TRBJ2-5
CDR3aa: CASSGPTSGEGETQYF

v_gene: TRBV25-1
d_gene: NA
abundance: NA
j_gene: TRBJ1-2
CDR3aa: CASSARDIYGYTF

v_gene: TRBV3-1/TRBV3-2
d_gene: TRBD2
abundance: NA
j_gene: TRBJ2-7
CDR3aa: CASSRSAGGDYEQYF

v_gene: TRBV7-3
d_gene: NA
abundance: NA
j_gene: TRBJ1-6
CDR3aa: CASSSGGGNSPLHF

v_gene: TRBV5-4
d_gene: TRBD2
abundance: NA
j_gene: TRBJ2-3
CDR3aa: CASSSLLGGSTDTQYF

v_gene: TRBV6-1
d_gene: TRBD1
abundance: NA
j_gene: TRBJ1-4
CDR3aa: CASSELTGIEKLFF

v_gene: TRBV2
d_gene: NA
abundance: NA
j_gene: TRBJ1-4
CDR3aa: CASTWGVRSEKLFF

v_gene: TRBV9
d_gene: NA
abundance: NA
j_gene: TRBJ2-2
CDR3aa: CASSATGTNGELFF

v_gene: TRBV9
d_gene: NA
abundance: few
j_gene: TRBJ1-6
CDR3aa: CASSVGSVVYNSPLHF

v_gene: TRBV5-1
d_gene: NA
abundance: NA
j_gene: TRBJ2-1
CDR3aa: CASSLPNSGDEQFF

v_gene: TRBV7-3
d_gene: TRBD1
abundance: NA
j_gene: TRBJ2-3
CDR3aa: CASSPGTGKDTQYF

v_gene: TRBV12-3/TRBV12-4
d_gene: NA
abundance: NA
j_gene: TRBJ1-4
CDR3aa: CASSFQEEKLFF

v_gene: TRBV2
d_gene: NA
abundance: NA
j_gene: TRBJ1-2
CDR3aa: CASRSQGEGRGF

v_gene: TRBV3-1/TRBV3-2
d_gene: NA
abundance: NA
j_gene: TRBJ1-3
CDR3aa: CASSPYGGSSGNTIYF

v_gene: TRBV5-4
d_gene: NA
abundance: once
j_gene: TRBJ1-3
CDR3aa: CASSFENTIYF

v_gene: TRBV7-2
d_gene: TRBD1
abundance: few
j_gene: TRBJ1-1
CDR3aa: CASSPWDRAMGTEAFF